This T cell receptor (beta chain) was identified in a study of T cell responses to AZD1222 COVID-19 vaccine. Study outcomes and limitations: Clonal diversity was possibly underestimated, and white British individuals and females predominated among donors. The number of AZD1222 recipients seropositive at baseline was only 6 or 7. Vaccine-associated CD4 TCRs ranged over spike, dominating at 160-218 and 743-854.

The repertoire was sequenced with immunoSEQ multiplex PCR; TCRdb's copy has only in-frame clones and lacks some. The sample has 90,000 to 140,000 clones; roughly nine tenths are singletons. Trimming took 5 bases from V and 6 from J; bases not matched to a gene: 18. This CDR3 is built from 17 residues. The germline V gene has CDR1 SGHTA and CDR2 FQGNSA. This clone was observed once. Its antigen is not known. The sequence was collected from an adult who received the AZD1222 COVID-19 vaccine. The J gene is TRBJ1-2, the V gene TRBV7-2; 7 positions agree with TRBD1. The sequences come from peripheral blood, collected 28 days after the second AZD1222 dose. The CDR3 region has the DNA TGTGCCAGCAGCCCAATTTGGGGTCGAGGGGGCGAAAATGGCTACACCTTC. It yields the protein CASSPIWGRGGENGYTF.